These 7 T cell receptor beta chains originate from one sample sequenced in a study of blood T cell repertoires in COVID-19 (dated by TCRdb to about 2020). The library was made by the immunoSEQ multiplex PCR assay. Held by TCRdb, this immuneACCESS table contains in-frame sequences only and omits some clones. Under half of the omission traces to an unresolved V gene where checked; the cause of the rest is unknown. The sample table holds some 200,000 clones, of which approximately 85% were seen once. The top ten clones comprise 5.2% of the sample. Source material: peripheral blood. These receptors came from a woman aged 70-85 years with COVID-19, enrolled during active disease.

The rearrangement links TRBV7-2 to TRBJ1-1; 10 nucleotides align to TRBD1. Germline CDR1 and CDR2: SGHTA and FQGNSA. V trimming: 5 bases; J trimming: 2 bases; junction bases outside the gene matches: 8. The CDR3 length is 16 residues. The CDR3 nucleotides read TGTGCCAGCAGCAGGACAGGGGGAAGTCGAAACACTGAAGCTTTCTTT. Protein sequence: CASSRTGGSRNTEAFF.

V and J are TRBV6-1 and TRBJ2-7, with 9 bases identical to TRBD1. This CDR3 is 14 amino acids long. Per the germline V gene, CDR1 is MNHNS and CDR2 is SASEGT. Germline trimming cut 3 bases from V and 3 bases from J; bases unmatched to any gene: 3. The CDR3 loop is CASSDTGQGYEQYF. The CDR3 DNA reads TGTGCCAGCAGTGACACGGGACAGGGCTACGAGCAGTACTTC.

The J gene is TRBJ2-7, the V gene TRBV11-2; tentative D call: TRBD1 (6 bases). CDR1 is SGHAT and CDR2 is FQNNGV in the germline V gene. There are 15 residues in the CDR3. Trimming pared 3 bases from V and 0 bases from J, leaving 12 bases between. The CDR3 DNA is TGTGCCAGCAGCTTTAACAGGGAAAGCTCCTACGAGCAGTACTTC. Amino acids: CASSFNRESSYEQYF.

J is TRBJ2-3 and V is TRBV19, with 7 bases matching TRBD1. The germline V gene has CDR1 LNHDA and CDR2 SQIVND (reference sequence). The V and J ends lost 7 bases and 2 bases, in that order; junction bases with no gene match: 9. This CDR3 spans 15 amino acids. The CDR3 reads CASNSGQSYTDTQYF. DNA of the CDR3: TGTGCCAGTAATTCGGGACAGTCCTACACAGATACGCAGTATTTT.

The chain employs TRBV3-1 (or the pseudogene TRBV3-2) and TRBJ2-7; no clear D gene. This CDR3 region has 14 residues. The germline gives CDR1 LGHDT, CDR2 YNNKEL (reference sequence). V shed 4 bases and J shed 3 bases, with 13 bases lying between them. The CDR3 protein is CASSRSRSIYEQYF. The CDR3, as DNA: TGTGCCAGCAGCCGGTCCCGGAGCATCTACGAGCAGTACTTC.

This chain uses TRBV27 with TRBJ1-2; TRBD1 agrees at 7 bases. CDR1 MNHEY and CDR2 SMNVEV come from the germline V gene (reference sequence). The CDR3 runs 16 residues. With V trimmed by 3 bases and J by 0 bases, 7 bases remained unmatched. CDR3 DNA sequence: TGTGCCAGCAGTTTCCACCGGGACAGAGCTAACTATGGCTACACCTTC. It translates to CASSFHRDRANYGYTF.

This clone was counted a single time. The rearrangement joins TRBV3-1 (or the pseudogene TRBV3-2) to TRBJ1-1, with D unresolved. From germline, CDR1 is LGHDT and CDR2 YNNKEL (reference sequence). The ends were cut back, 3 bases at V and 4 bases at J, with 18 bases in the middle. This CDR3 is 16 amino acids long. The CDR3: CASSHGAGKRSTEAFF. The CDR3 DNA is TGTGCCAGCAGCCACGGCGCCGGCAAGAGGAGCACTGAAGCTTTCTTT.